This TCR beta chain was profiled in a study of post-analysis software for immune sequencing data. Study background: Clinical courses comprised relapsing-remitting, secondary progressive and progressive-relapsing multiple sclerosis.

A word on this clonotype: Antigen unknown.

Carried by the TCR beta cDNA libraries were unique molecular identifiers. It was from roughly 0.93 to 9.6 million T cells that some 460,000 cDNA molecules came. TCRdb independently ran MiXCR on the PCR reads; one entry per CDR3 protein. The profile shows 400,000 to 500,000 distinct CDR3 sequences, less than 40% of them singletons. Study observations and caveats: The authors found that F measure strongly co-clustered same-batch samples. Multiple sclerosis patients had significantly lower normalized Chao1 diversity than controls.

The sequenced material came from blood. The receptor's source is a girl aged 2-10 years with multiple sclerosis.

The CDR3 reads CASSLDRGTSGRYEQFF. The CDR3 DNA is TGTGCCAGCAGCTTAGATCGTGGGACTAGCGGGAGGTATGAGCAGTTCTTC. The chain couples TRBV11-2 to TRBJ2-1, with 15 bases matching TRBD2. CDR1 and CDR2 (germline): SGHAT, FQNNGV. V shed 0 bases and J 8 bases; nucleotides not matched to a gene: 5. This CDR3 has 17 residues. Variable domain in full (rest from reference TRBV11-2 and TRBJ2-1): EAGVAQSPRYKIIEKRQSVAFWCNPISGHATLYWYQQILGQGPKLLIQFQNNGVVDDSQLPKDRFSAERLKGVDSTLKIQPAKLEDSAVYLCASSLDRGTSGRYEQFFGPGTRLTVL.